The rows below give T cell receptor beta chains drawn from one sample of a study of OX40 agonist ivuxolimab in advanced cancers. The protocol was immunoSEQ multiplex PCR, while the TCRdb copy is restricted to in-frame clones and leaves out a portion. Counted here are about 79,000 clones, 80% to 95% occurring once; the ten biggest clones make up approximately 7%. The material sequenced was CD4+ or CD8+ T cells sorted from blood, taken in a trial of the OX40 agonist ivuxolimab. The receptors derive from an adult with an advanced solid tumor such as melanoma, head and neck, liver or kidney cancer. CDR3s include the opening cysteine and the closing phenylalanine or tryptophan. D genes are given only for firm matches. The size entry is marked missing in some rows and otherwise reads once, few, many or a size class.

V gene: TRBV28
D gene: -
clone size: -
J gene: TRBJ2-1
CDR3 DNA: TGTGCCAGCAGTCCTCCCCCCAGCTCCTACAATGAGCAGTTCTTC
CDR3 protein: CASSPPPSSYNEQFF

V gene: TRBV11-3
D gene: -
clone size: -
J gene: TRBJ1-4
CDR3 DNA: TGTGCCAGCAGCCCCCCCCGGGGCAGGGATAATGAAAAACTGTTTTTT
CDR3 protein: CASSPPRGRDNEKLFF

V gene: TRBV6-1
D gene: -
clone size: -
J gene: TRBJ1-2
CDR3 DNA: TGTGCCAGCAGGCGCGGAGAATATGGCTACACCTTC
CDR3 protein: CASRRGEYGYTF

V gene: TRBV2
D gene: TRBD2
clone size: -
J gene: TRBJ2-1
CDR3 DNA: TGTGCCAGCAGGACCAGTGGGAGGGCTAATGAGCAGTTCTTC
CDR3 protein: CASRTSGRANEQFF

V gene: TRBV5-6
D gene: -
clone size: -
J gene: TRBJ2-3
CDR3 DNA: TGTGCCAGCAGTACGGGATTTAATACGCAGTATTTT
CDR3 protein: CASSTGFNTQYF

V gene: TRBV2
D gene: -
clone size: -
J gene: TRBJ2-5
CDR3 DNA: TGTGCCAGCAGTGAAGCGCTTCGCAGGGTGGGGACCCAGTACTTC
CDR3 protein: CASSEALRRVGTQYF

V gene: TRBV18
D gene: TRBD2
clone size: -
J gene: TRBJ2-1
CDR3 DNA: TGTGCCAGCTCACCTTGGACTAGCGGGAACAATGAGCAGTTCTTC
CDR3 protein: CASSPWTSGNNEQFF

V gene: TRBV10-1
D gene: -
clone size: few
J gene: TRBJ2-1
CDR3 DNA: TGCGCCAGCAGTGAGAATCTAGGCAATGAGCAGTTCTTC
CDR3 protein: CASSENLGNEQFF

V gene: TRBV11-3
D gene: -
clone size: -
J gene: TRBJ2-2
CDR3 DNA: TGTGCCAGCAGCTCAACCGTAAACACCGGGGAGCTGTTTTTT
CDR3 protein: CASSSTVNTGELFF

V gene: TRBV28
D gene: TRBD2
clone size: -
J gene: TRBJ2-1
CDR3 DNA: TGTGCCAGCAGTCCGCGGACTAGCGGGAGAAATAATGAGCAGTTCTTC
CDR3 protein: CASSPRTSGRNNEQFF

V gene: TRBV2
D gene: -
clone size: -
J gene: TRBJ2-7
CDR3 DNA: TGTGCCAGCCCCGGCGATCAGCCCTACGAGCAGTACTTC
CDR3 protein: CASPGDQPYEQYF

V gene: TRBV27
D gene: -
clone size: -
J gene: TRBJ2-4
CDR3 DNA: TGTGCCAGCAGTGTACAGGGTGCCAAAAACATTCAGTACTTC
CDR3 protein: CASSVQGAKNIQYF

V gene: TRBV30
D gene: TRBD2
clone size: -
J gene: TRBJ2-7
CDR3 DNA: TGTGCCTGGACGGGACTAGCGGGAGGATACGAGCAGTACTTC
CDR3 protein: CAWTGLAGGYEQYF

V gene: TRBV5-1
D gene: TRBD1
clone size: -
J gene: TRBJ2-7
CDR3 DNA: TGCGCCAGCAGCTTGGAGACAGGGCCCTACGAGCAGTACTTC
CDR3 protein: CASSLETGPYEQYF

V gene: TRBV28
D gene: TRBD2
clone size: -
J gene: TRBJ2-5
CDR3 DNA: TGTGCCAGCAGTTTATCCACTAGCGGGGCCGACCAGTACTTC
CDR3 protein: CASSLSTSGADQYF

V gene: TRBV30
D gene: -
clone size: -
J gene: TRBJ1-6
CDR3 DNA: TGTGCCTGGAGTTCCGATGGGACGGAAAATTCACCCCTCCACTTT
CDR3 protein: CAWSSDGTENSPLHF

V gene: TRBV7-8
D gene: -
clone size: -
J gene: TRBJ1-1
CDR3 DNA: TGTGCCAGCAGCCCACAGCTGAACACTGAAGCTTTCTTT
CDR3 protein: CASSPQLNTEAFF

V gene: TRBV19
D gene: -
clone size: few
J gene: TRBJ1-1
CDR3 DNA: TGTGCCAGTAGGGGAGTCACCTCCGGGGCTCTGAACACTGAAGCTTTCTTT
CDR3 protein: CASRGVTSGALNTEAFF

V gene: TRBV29-1
D gene: -
clone size: -
J gene: TRBJ2-7
CDR3 DNA: TGCAGCGTTAATGACGGATCTTACGAGCAGTACTTC
CDR3 protein: CSVNDGSYEQYF

V gene: TRBV5-1
D gene: TRBD2
clone size: -
J gene: TRBJ2-5
CDR3 DNA: TGCGCCAGCAGCTTGAGTGCGGGAGGCTTTGAGACCCAGTACTTC
CDR3 protein: CASSLSAGGFETQYF

V gene: TRBV11-1
D gene: TRBD1
clone size: -
J gene: TRBJ1-1
CDR3 DNA: TGTGCCAGCAGCTACCGGGACAGTTACACTGAAGCTTTCTTT
CDR3 protein: CASSYRDSYTEAFF

V gene: TRBV6-1
D gene: TRBD1
clone size: -
J gene: TRBJ1-1
CDR3 DNA: TGTGCCAGCAACACGGGACAGAAATTGGAAGCTTTCTTT
CDR3 protein: CASNTGQKLEAFF

V gene: TRBV2
D gene: -
clone size: -
J gene: TRBJ1-2
CDR3 DNA: TGTGCCAGCGACCGGGACGCCCCTTATGGCTACACCTTC
CDR3 protein: CASDRDAPYGYTF

V gene: TRBV5-1
D gene: -
clone size: -
J gene: TRBJ2-1
CDR3 DNA: TGCGCCAGCAGACGGGGAGGTTCCGATAGGACCTACAATGAGCAGTTCTTC
CDR3 protein: CASRRGGSDRTYNEQFF

V gene: TRBV18
D gene: -
clone size: -
J gene: TRBJ2-6
CDR3 DNA: TGTGCCAGCTCACCGGCGGGGTTAGGGGCCAACGTCCTGACTTTC
CDR3 protein: CASSPAGLGANVLTF